The clone carrying this T cell receptor (beta chain) was counted at least ten times. Its target is not known. TCRdb re-analysed the 5' RACE reads in MiXCR, keeping a single row per CDR3 protein. Seen here are a few hundred thousand distinct CDR3 sequences, about 8.7% observed once, and the top ten hold approximately 19%. The source of the sample is a study of T cells after yellow fever vaccination. Study overall: Some fractions had low cell numbers, and these were prepared with SMART-Seq v4 Ultra Low Input. Findings and limits, study-wide: After the booster, 96% of CD4 and just over 85% of CD8 primary-response clones were re-detected. A weaker secondary response peaked on day 5, the primary on day 15. The presence of abundant clonotypes contaminating from the bulk population was possible in FACS-sorted repertoires.

The CDR3 has 15 residues. The V end lost 4 bases, the J end lost 5 bases, and 15 bases lay between the germline ends. The receptor was derived from a man between 18 and 29 years old who received the YFV17D yellow fever vaccine. This material consisted of PBMCs, taken on the day of the first yellow fever vaccination. The rearrangement joins TRBV12-3 or TRBV12-4 to TRBJ2-1; either TRBD1 or TRBD2 may supply D (6 bases each). CDR3 DNA sequence: TGTGCCAGCAGTTACTGGGGGGCTTGGGACAATGAGCAGTTCTTC. Protein: CASSYWGAWDNEQFF.